This is a list of T cell receptor beta chains from one sample in a study of glioma-infiltrating T cells. TCRdb recomputed calls from the multiplex PCR reads with MiXCR, one row per CDR3 protein. This table holds some 150,000 distinct CDR3 sequences, about two fifths found once. Sequences were obtained from glioma tissue, nonneoplastic brain tissue, or PBMCs (not recorded which). The receptors here all came from a human donor with low-grade glioma or glioblastoma, undergoing nonglioma brain surgery, or in good health (not recorded which). CDR3s leave out the opening cysteine and the closing phenylalanine or tryptophan.

V: TRBV6-2/TRBV6-3
J: TRBJ2-1
CDR3: ASSYVANEQF

V: TRBV7-6
J: TRBJ2-7
CDR3: ASGPLSSSSSYEQY

V: TRBV6-1
J: TRBJ1-3
CDR3: ASSPRAAEPGSTIY

V: TRBV20-1
J: TRBJ1-2
CDR3: SARDASNGYT

V: TRBV6-1
J: TRBJ2-7
CDR3: ASSEVTPVGQY

V: TRBV10-2
J: TRBJ2-1
CDR3: ASKWIGRAEEQF

V: TRBV27
J: TRBJ1-1
CDR3: ASRDGQATFEDF

V: TRBV6-1
J: TRBJ2-2
CDR3: ASSTTLGRGELF

V: TRBV27
J: TRBJ1-6
CDR3: ASSLTGTQLH

V: TRBV6-1
J: TRBJ2-3
CDR3: ASWSWNRPHTQY

V: TRBV6-1
J: TRBJ2-1
CDR3: ASRIIAGEGSNEQF

V: TRBV28
J: TRBJ1-4
CDR3: ASSLSRIQEKLF

V: TRBV7-2
J: TRBJ2-1
CDR3: ASSLKVIGEQF

V: TRBV7-2
J: TRBJ2-2
CDR3: ASSKQTTYTGELF

V: TRBV10-1
J: TRBJ1-5
CDR3: ASSKQGQPQH

V: TRBV4-1
J: TRBJ1-1
CDR3: ASSQGGLGVDTEAF

V: TRBV6-5
J: TRBJ1-5
CDR3: ASSPRRGGLNSNQPQH

V: TRBV14
J: TRBJ1-2
CDR3: ASSQGDRGTYGYT

V: TRBV6-1
J: TRBJ1-1
CDR3: ASRARTDSFEAF

V: TRBV7-2
J: TRBJ1-2
CDR3: ASSLVYSGGSSNYGYT

V: TRBV11-2
J: TRBJ2-7
CDR3: ASSWDRAYEQY

V: TRBV18
J: TRBJ2-3
CDR3: ASSPLAGGTDTQY

V: TRBV10-3
J: TRBJ2-7
CDR3: AISAGQNYEQY

V: TRBV11-2
J: TRBJ1-1
CDR3: ASSLARGFNTEAF

V: TRBV5-5
J: TRBJ2-7
CDR3: ASSLGRVSYEQY

V: TRBV6-2/TRBV6-3
J: TRBJ1-1
CDR3: ASSYSLEAGDTEAF

V: TRBV6-1
J: TRBJ2-1
CDR3: ASCYRTANGEQF

V: TRBV20-1
J: TRBJ2-1
CDR3: SARDLRETGNEQF

V: TRBV6-1
J: TRBJ2-3
CDR3: ASGLAGRPGKDTQY

V: TRBV27
J: TRBJ2-7
CDR3: ASCPSQTRQQY

V: TRBV19
J: TRBJ2-3
CDR3: ASSMTSVNTDTQY

V: TRBV28
J: NA
CDR3: ASSTRTSAHSYEQY

V: TRBV28
J: TRBJ2-1
CDR3: ASSSPSGNYNEQF

V: TRBV11-2
J: TRBJ2-5
CDR3: ASSLDRTQY

V: TRBV6-6
J: TRBJ1-1
CDR3: ASSYRGMNTEAF

V: TRBV7-8
J: TRBJ2-7
CDR3: ASSLTGWEQY

V: TRBV7-2
J: TRBJ2-7
CDR3: ASKVAESLSYEQY

V: TRBV4-1
J: TRBJ1-5
CDR3: ASSQDGRPGQPQH

V: TRBV4-1
J: TRBJ2-7
CDR3: ASSQTFHSRGQYQQY

V: TRBV28
J: TRBJ2-2
CDR3: ASTTAGTYTGELF

V: TRBV20-1
J: TRBJ1-1
CDR3: SARFFGGNTEAF

V: TRBV11-2
J: TRBJ2-7
CDR3: ASKIAGGSYEQY

V: TRBV28
J: TRBJ2-1
CDR3: ASSFAENEQF

V: TRBV7-2
J: TRBJ2-1
CDR3: ASSLGGHTLGNEQF